These T cell receptor beta chains were read from a single sample in a study of shared clonotypes between healthy human individuals. Data came from immunoSEQ multiplex PCR; TCRdb stores just in-frame clones and leaves some out. The table has over a million clones, 70% to 80% seen once; the top ten hold over 1.3%. The sample consisted of memory CD4+ T cells sorted from blood. The receptor source for this set is a man aged 18-30 years in good health. The CDR3 runs from the conserved cysteine through the conserved F or W. A D gene is named only where the DNA matches it firmly. Clone size is not always given. Where it is, it says once, few, many or a class for expanded clones.

v_gene	j_gene	len	abundance	d_gene	CDR3aa	CDR3nt
TRBV28	TRBJ1-2	13	NA	TRBD1	CASSDTGGYGYTF	TGTGCCAGCAGCGACACAGGGGGATATGGCTACACCTTC
TRBV5-5	TRBJ1-2	14	NA	NA	CASSPEGVGYGYTF	TGTGCCAGCAGCCCGGAGGGGGTGGGCTATGGCTACACCTTC
TRBV7-2	TRBJ2-1	14	NA	TRBD2	CASRLAGTPNEQFF	TGTGCCAGCAGACTAGCGGGAACCCCAAATGAGCAGTTCTTC
TRBV4-2	TRBJ1-4	17	NA	TRBD1	CASSQEGRGRTNEKLFF	TGTGCCAGCAGCCAAGAGGGCAGGGGGCGAACTAATGAAAAACTGTTTTTT
TRBV21-1	TRBJ1-2	16	NA	NA	CASSKGTGGDNYGYTF	TGTGCCAGCAGCAAAGGGACAGGGGGCGATAACTATGGCTACACCTTC
TRBV4-1	TRBJ2-7	16	NA	TRBD2	CASSQGLAGAFYEQYF	TGCGCCAGCAGCCAGGGACTAGCGGGGGCCTTCTACGAGCAGTACTTC
TRBV7-9	TRBJ1-5	16	few	TRBD1	CASSPYETGPNQPQHF	TGTGCCAGCAGCCCATACGAGACAGGGCCCAATCAGCCCCAGCATTTT
TRBV5-6	TRBJ1-6	16	NA	NA	CASSLLGYRVDSPLHF	TGTGCCAGCAGCTTGTTGGGGTATCGGGTTGATTCACCCCTCCACTTT
TRBV9	TRBJ2-5	15	NA	NA	CASSVGNWGEETQYF	TGTGCCAGCAGCGTCGGAAACTGGGGAGAAGAGACCCAGTACTTC
TRBV4-1	TRBJ2-3	16	NA	NA	CASSQEETDKLDTQYF	TGCGCCAGCAGCCAAGAGGAGACAGACAAACTAGATACGCAGTATTTT
TRBV2	TRBJ1-3	14	NA	TRBD1	CASTPGGQGYTIYF	TGTGCCAGCACCCCTGGGGGACAGGGATACACCATATATTTT
TRBV28	TRBJ2-5	15	few	NA	CATVTPGGRPLTQYF	TGTGCCACCGTCACCCCAGGTGGTCGGCCTTTGACCCAGTACTTC
TRBV28	TRBJ1-2	14	NA	TRBD1	CASGDPGQGFGYTF	TGTGCCAGCGGCGACCCGGGACAGGGGTTTGGCTACACCTTC
TRBV5-1	TRBJ1-2	13	few	TRBD1	CASSGTGNGGYTF	TGCGCCAGCAGCGGGACAGGGAACGGTGGCTACACCTTC
TRBV2	TRBJ1-4	14	NA	NA	CASSRQETNEKLFF	TGTGCCAGCAGCCGACAAGAGACTAATGAAAAACTGTTTTTT
TRBV25-1	TRBJ2-2	13	many	NA	CAYEKGSTGELFF	TGTGCCTACGAGAAGGGTTCCACCGGGGAGCTGTTTTTT
TRBV6-5	TRBJ1-2	11	NA	NA	CASGRTHGYTF	TGTGCCAGCGGCCGGACACATGGCTACACCTTC